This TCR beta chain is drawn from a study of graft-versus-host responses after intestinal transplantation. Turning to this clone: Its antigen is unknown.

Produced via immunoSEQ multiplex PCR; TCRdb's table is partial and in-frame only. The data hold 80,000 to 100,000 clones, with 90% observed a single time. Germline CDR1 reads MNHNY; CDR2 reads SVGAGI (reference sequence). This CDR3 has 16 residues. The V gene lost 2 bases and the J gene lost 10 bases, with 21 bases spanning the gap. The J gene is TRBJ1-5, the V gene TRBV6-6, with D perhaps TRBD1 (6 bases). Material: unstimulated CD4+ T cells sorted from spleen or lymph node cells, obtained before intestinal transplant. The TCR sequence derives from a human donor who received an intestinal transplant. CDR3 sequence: CASSYTRTALDRPQHF. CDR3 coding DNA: TGTGCCAGCAGTTACACCAGGACAGCGCTAGATAGACCCCAGCATTTT.